This TCR beta chain was retrieved from a study of blood T cell repertoires in COVID-19. Study information: T cells, B-cell-depleted T cells, or PBMCs provided the cDNA or gDNA that served as material.

Sequencing used immunoSEQ multiplex PCR; TCRdb keeps in-frame clones, though not all of them. Here the sample spans 130,000 or so clones, around nine tenths being singletons. V lost 1 base and J 9 bases, leaving 13 bases between the germline ends. From germline, CDR1 is SEHNR and CDR2 FQNEAQ (reference sequence). This CDR3 is built from 15 residues. This receptor was obtained from a woman between 55 and 75 years old with acute or convalescent COVID-19. This chain connects TRBV7-9 to TRBJ1-6; D is uncertain. Material for sequencing was peripheral blood. CDR3 sequence (DNA): TGTGCCAGCAGCTTAGGAGGTTTCGGAGGTTCACCCCTCCACTTT. Translated, it gives CASSLGGFGGSPLHF.